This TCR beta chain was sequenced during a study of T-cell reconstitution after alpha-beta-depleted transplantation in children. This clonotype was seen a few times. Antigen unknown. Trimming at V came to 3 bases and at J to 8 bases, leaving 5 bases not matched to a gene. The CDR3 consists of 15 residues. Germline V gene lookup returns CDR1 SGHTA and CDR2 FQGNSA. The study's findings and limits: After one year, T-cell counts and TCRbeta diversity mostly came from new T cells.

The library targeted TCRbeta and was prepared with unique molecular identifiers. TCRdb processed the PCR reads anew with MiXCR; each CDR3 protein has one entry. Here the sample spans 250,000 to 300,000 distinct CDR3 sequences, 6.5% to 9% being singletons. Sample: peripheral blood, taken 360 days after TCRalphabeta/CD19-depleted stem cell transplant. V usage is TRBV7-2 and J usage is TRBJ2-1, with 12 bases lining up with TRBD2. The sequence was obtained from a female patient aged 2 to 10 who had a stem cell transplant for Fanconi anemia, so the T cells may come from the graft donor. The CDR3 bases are TGTGCCAGCAGCTTGGCTAGCGGGGGGGCGTATGAGCAGTTCTTC. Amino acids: CASSLASGGAYEQFF.